These T cell receptor beta chains were read from a single sample in a study of regulatory dendritic cells for organ transplantation. Repertoires were generated with immunoSEQ multiplex PCR, while TCRdb's copy carries only in-frame clones and drops some. The sample shows 5,500 to 6,000 clones, around three fifths of them seen only once. The sequenced sample consisted of memory CD8+ T cells from blood. These receptors were taken from a human donor in good health. Each CDR3 is given with its conserved first and last residue. Fields, in order: J gene, V gene, clone size, D gene, CDR3 length, CDR3 protein, CDR3 DNA. D genes are given only for firm matches. Size is stated for part of the rows, as once, few or many counts, or as a class when the clone is expanded.

j_gene: TRBJ2-3
v_gene: TRBV7-9
abundance: .
d_gene: TRBD2
len: 16
CDR3aa: CASSLVGGGALDTQYF
CDR3nt: TGTGCCAGCAGCTTAGTGGGCGGGGGGGCCTTGGATACGCAGTATTTT

j_gene: TRBJ2-1
v_gene: TRBV6-4
abundance: few
d_gene: TRBD2
len: 16
CDR3aa: CASSETSGGAANEQFF
CDR3nt: TGTGCCAGCAGTGAAACGAGCGGGGGGGCCGCCAATGAGCAGTTCTTC

j_gene: TRBJ2-7
v_gene: TRBV5-4
abundance: .
d_gene: TRBD2
len: 15
CDR3aa: CASSLVAGGTYEQYF
CDR3nt: TGTGCCAGCAGCTTGGTGGCGGGGGGTACCTACGAGCAGTACTTC

j_gene: TRBJ2-7
v_gene: TRBV7-9
abundance: .
d_gene: .
len: 13
CDR3aa: CASSPRGPYEQYF
CDR3nt: TGTGCCAGCAGTCCGCGGGGCCCCTACGAGCAGTACTTC

j_gene: TRBJ1-1
v_gene: TRBV7-2
abundance: .
d_gene: TRBD1
len: 15
CDR3aa: CASSLKPGQGAEAFF
CDR3nt: TGTGCCAGCAGCTTAAAGCCGGGACAGGGGGCTGAAGCTTTCTTT

j_gene: TRBJ2-3
v_gene: TRBV9
abundance: .
d_gene: TRBD2
len: 15
CDR3aa: CASSDGTSGLDTQYF
CDR3nt: TGTGCCAGCAGCGACGGGACTAGCGGGTTAGATACGCAGTATTTT

j_gene: TRBJ2-4
v_gene: TRBV2
abundance: .
d_gene: TRBD1
len: 15
CDR3aa: CASSEGMDRGNIQYF
CDR3nt: TGTGCCAGCAGTGAAGGTATGGACAGGGGAAACATTCAGTACTTC

j_gene: TRBJ2-7
v_gene: TRBV11-2
abundance: .
d_gene: TRBD1
len: 17
CDR3aa: CASSLGGTGGAGSEQYF
CDR3nt: TGTGCCAGCAGCTTAGGAGGGACAGGGGGCGCAGGGTCCGAGCAGTACTTC

j_gene: TRBJ2-1
v_gene: TRBV7-2
abundance: .
d_gene: .
len: 15
CDR3aa: CASSLAAGTYNEQFF
CDR3nt: TGTGCCAGCAGCTTAGCTGCGGGGACCTACAATGAGCAGTTCTTC

j_gene: TRBJ1-2
v_gene: TRBV27
abundance: few
d_gene: TRBD1
len: 14
CDR3aa: CASSWDRGSYGYTF
CDR3nt: TGTGCCAGCAGTTGGGACAGGGGTAGCTATGGCTACACCTTC

j_gene: TRBJ1-5
v_gene: TRBV5-6
abundance: .
d_gene: TRBD1
len: 15
CDR3aa: CASSLGTGLRQPQHF
CDR3nt: TGTGCCAGCAGCTTGGGGACAGGGCTACGGCAGCCCCAGCATTTT

j_gene: TRBJ2-7
v_gene: TRBV6-5
abundance: few
d_gene: .
len: 14
CDR3aa: CASSYRDKNYEQYF
CDR3nt: TGTGCCAGCAGTTACCGGGACAAGAACTACGAGCAGTACTTC

j_gene: TRBJ2-7
v_gene: TRBV7-6
abundance: .
d_gene: .
len: 14
CDR3aa: CASSLAADSYEQYF
CDR3nt: TGTGCCAGCAGCTTAGCGGCCGACTCCTACGAGCAGTACTTC

j_gene: TRBJ2-3
v_gene: TRBV9
abundance: .
d_gene: TRBD2
len: 15
CDR3aa: CASSTGTSGGDTQYF
CDR3nt: TGTGCCAGCAGCACCGGGACTAGCGGGGGAGATACGCAGTATTTT

j_gene: TRBJ2-5
v_gene: TRBV4-1
abundance: .
d_gene: .
len: 14
CDR3aa: CASSRTGAQETQYF
CDR3nt: TGCGCCAGCAGCCGGACGGGAGCCCAAGAGACCCAGTACTTC

j_gene: TRBJ2-1
v_gene: TRBV4-3
abundance: .
d_gene: TRBD2
len: 14
CDR3aa: CASSPSGGAGEQFF
CDR3nt: TGCGCCAGCAGCCCCAGCGGGGGGGCGGGGGAGCAGTTCTTC

j_gene: TRBJ2-7
v_gene: TRBV7-2
abundance: few
d_gene: .
len: 13
CDR3aa: CASSPTPPSVVYF
CDR3nt: TGTGCCAGCAGCCCTACACCCCCTAGCGTGGTGTACTTC

j_gene: TRBJ1-6
v_gene: TRBV11-2
abundance: few
d_gene: .
len: 14
CDR3aa: CASSLGGRDSPLHF
CDR3nt: TGTGCCAGCAGCTTAGGGGGGCGCGATTCACCCCTCCACTTT

j_gene: TRBJ2-7
v_gene: TRBV7-2
abundance: .
d_gene: TRBD1
len: 15
CDR3aa: CASSLRGQENYEQYF
CDR3nt: TGTGCCAGCAGCCTCCGAGGACAGGAGAACTACGAGCAGTACTTC

j_gene: TRBJ2-1
v_gene: TRBV2
abundance: .
d_gene: TRBD2
len: 14
CDR3aa: CAILSGVEYNEQFF
CDR3nt: TGTGCCATCTTGAGCGGGGTGGAGTACAATGAGCAGTTCTTC

j_gene: TRBJ2-1
v_gene: TRBV2
abundance: .
d_gene: TRBD2
len: 14
CDR3aa: CASTREGHYNEQFF
CDR3nt: TGTGCCAGCACTCGGGAGGGCCACTACAATGAGCAGTTCTTC

j_gene: TRBJ2-2
v_gene: TRBV6-5
abundance: .
d_gene: .
len: 16
CDR3aa: CASSYSDSSNTGELFF
CDR3nt: TGTGCCAGCAGTTACTCGGACAGTTCTAACACCGGGGAGCTGTTTTTT

j_gene: TRBJ2-7
v_gene: TRBV2
abundance: .
d_gene: TRBD1
len: 14
CDR3aa: CASRETGGSYEQYF
CDR3nt: TGTGCCAGCAGGGAGACAGGGGGCTCCTACGAGCAGTACTTC

j_gene: TRBJ1-1
v_gene: TRBV6-5
abundance: .
d_gene: TRBD1
len: 15
CDR3aa: CASSATGALNTEAFF
CDR3nt: TGTGCCAGCAGCGCTACAGGGGCCCTGAACACTGAAGCTTTCTTT

j_gene: TRBJ1-2
v_gene: TRBV4-1
abundance: medium-sized
d_gene: TRBD1
len: 16
CDR3aa: CASSLSQGIVSYGYTF
CDR3nt: TGCGCCAGCAGCCTTTCACAGGGGATAGTGAGCTATGGCTACACCTTC

j_gene: TRBJ2-1
v_gene: TRBV5-8
abundance: .
d_gene: .
len: 17
CDR3aa: CASSLGGAPTRGNEQFF
CDR3nt: TGTGCCAGCAGCTTGGGGGGCGCGCCGACTAGAGGGAATGAGCAGTTCTTC

j_gene: TRBJ2-7
v_gene: TRBV7-9
abundance: once
d_gene: TRBD1
len: 15
CDR3aa: CASSSIGQGMVEQYF
CDR3nt: TGTGCCAGCAGCTCCATCGGACAGGGCATGGTCGAGCAGTACTTC

j_gene: TRBJ1-2
v_gene: TRBV7-9
abundance: large
d_gene: TRBD1
len: 18
CDR3aa: CASSPTDRAARWDYGYTF
CDR3nt: TGTGCCAGCAGCCCAACTGACAGGGCGGCCCGGTGGGACTATGGCTACACCTTC